A selection of T cell receptor beta chains follows, all from one sample in a study of identical twins. Each CDR3 protein is one row after TCRdb ran MiXCR on the 5' RACE reads. In the table there are more than 400,000 distinct CDR3 sequences, about 16% of which are singletons. This sample was shared with a second study, whose subject was yellow fever vaccine responses in identical twins.

The sequenced material came from CD4+ T cells sorted from blood. All receptors come from a woman aged 18 to 35 in good health. The CDR3 runs from the conserved cysteine through the conserved F or W. The D gene is left open where the match is weak. A row's size may be missing; if present it is once, few, many or a size class.

>TRBV2|TRBJ2-7|.|.
CASTRGVIISYEQYF
TGTGCCAGCACCCGCGGGGTTATCATTTCGTACGAGCAGTACTTC
>TRBV7-9|TRBJ2-7|.|few
CASSLEGRTEQYF
TGTGCCAGCAGCTTAGAGGGACGGACCGAGCAGTACTTC
>TRBV15|TRBJ2-3|TRBD1|.
CATSDRGSSADTQYF
TGTGCCACCAGCGACAGGGGTTCTAGCGCAGATACGCAGTATTTT
>TRBV20-1|TRBJ1-1|.|.
CSASYRTEAFF
TGCAGTGCTAGCTACAGGACTGAAGCTTTCTTT
>TRBV3-1|TRBJ2-3|.|few
CASSQAIGSTDTQYF
TGTGCCAGCAGCCAAGCCATAGGGAGTACAGATACGCAGTATTTT
>TRBV12-3/TRBV12-4|TRBJ2-5|.|many
CASSLTSQEVTQYF
TGTGCCAGCAGTTTAACTAGTCAGGAAGTGACCCAGTACTTC
>TRBV18|TRBJ1-1|.|.
CASSPVANTEAFF
TGTGCCAGCTCACCAGTGGCGAACACTGAAGCTTTCTTT
>TRBV20-1|TRBJ2-1|.|once
CSARVIVGNEQFF
TGCAGTGCTAGAGTCATAGTGGGCAATGAGCAGTTCTTC
>TRBV5-1|TRBJ2-2|.|few
CASSLAGRVKTGELFF
TGCGCCAGCAGCTTGGCAGGCAGGGTGAAAACCGGGGAGCTGTTTTTT
>TRBV11-2|TRBJ2-1|TRBD2|.
CASSLVGGTSLPGDHNEQFF
TGTGCCAGCAGCTTAGTGGGAGGGACTAGCCTACCCGGGGACCACAATGAGCAGTTCTTC
>TRBV9|TRBJ1-1|.|few
CASSIGAWDTEAFF
TGTGCCAGCAGCATCGGGGCTTGGGACACTGAAGCTTTCTTT
>TRBV6-2/TRBV6-3|TRBJ1-1|.|.
CASRDRTWDTEAFF
TGTGCCAGCAGGGACCGGACCTGGGACACTGAAGCTTTCTTT
>TRBV6-5|TRBJ2-1|.|.
CASSYVGGGYNEQFF
TGTGCCAGCAGTTACGTAGGGGGAGGGTACAATGAGCAGTTCTTC
>TRBV20-1|TRBJ2-1|TRBD2|.
CSARGGASGRLGDEQFF
TGCAGTGCTAGAGGTGGGGCTAGCGGGAGGCTAGGTGATGAGCAGTTCTTC
>TRBV3-1|TRBJ2-1|.|few
CASRPRGLSYNEQFF
TGTGCCAGCAGGCCACGAGGACTCTCCTACAATGAGCAGTTCTTC
>TRBV6-5|TRBJ1-3|.|.
CASSYSTGVPGNTIYF
TGTGCCAGCAGTTACTCAACGGGGGTCCCTGGAAACACCATATATTTT
>TRBV12-3/TRBV12-4|TRBJ1-2|.|few
CASSLRVRGPYGYTF
TGTGCCAGCAGTTTACGGGTTCGGGGACCTTATGGCTACACCTTC
>TRBV3-1|TRBJ2-3|TRBD1|.
CASSPILGGSVTDTQYF
TGTGCCAGCAGCCCCATTCTAGGGGGCTCGGTCACAGATACGCAGTATTTT
>TRBV10-3|TRBJ2-3|.|few
CAISAQGITDTQYF
TGTGCCATCAGCGCACAGGGCATCACAGATACGCAGTATTTT
>TRBV20-1|TRBJ1-6|.|.
CSARMGAPYSPLHF
TGCAGTGCTAGGATGGGGGCGCCCTATTCACCCCTCCACTTT
>TRBV7-3|TRBJ2-1|TRBD2|many
CASSLAGAYNEQFF
TGTGCCAGCAGCTTAGCGGGGGCCTACAATGAGCAGTTCTTC
>TRBV28|TRBJ2-2|.|few
CASSLSYNPTGELFF
TGTGCCAGCAGTTTATCCTACAACCCGACCGGGGAGCTGTTTTTT
>TRBV4-1|TRBJ2-3|TRBD2|few
CASSQIVGSGGLDTQYF
TGCGCCAGCAGCCAGATCGTAGGTAGCGGGGGTCTCGATACGCAGTATTTT
>TRBV3-1|TRBJ2-7|TRBD1|.
CASSQELGTGGDEQYF
TGTGCCAGCAGCCAAGAGTTGGGGACAGGGGGCGACGAGCAGTACTTC
>TRBV11-1|TRBJ2-1|.|.
CASSLVVSTGPSYNEQFF
TGTGCCAGCAGCTTAGTGGTATCAACAGGACCCTCCTACAATGAGCAGTTCTTC
>TRBV12-3/TRBV12-4|TRBJ2-1|.|.
CASSLAYLDEQFF
TGTGCCAGCAGTTTAGCTTACCTCGATGAGCAGTTCTTC
>TRBV6-1|TRBJ1-6|.|few
CASSYATASSYNSPLHF
TGTGCCAGCTCGTACGCAACGGCGAGCTCCTATAATTCACCCCTCCACTTT
>TRBV5-6|TRBJ2-3|TRBD2|.
CASSLDQRGRDTQYF
TGTGCCAGCAGCTTGGACCAGCGGGGTCGAGATACGCAGTATTTT
>TRBV4-1|TRBJ1-6|.|many
CASSQDVIGNSPLHF
TGCGCCAGCAGCCAAGATGTGATCGGGAATTCACCCCTCCACTTT
>TRBV10-3|TRBJ2-5|.|few
CAISESSGALETQYF
TGTGCCATCAGTGAGTCGTCGGGAGCATTAGAGACCCAGTACTTC
>TRBV20-1|TRBJ2-1|.|few
CSAPGNPASNQQFF
TGCAGTGCTCCAGGGAACCCCGCGTCCAATCAGCAGTTCTTC
>TRBV7-2|TRBJ2-2|TRBD2|many
CASSFRGGRGELFF
TGTGCCAGCAGCTTCCGGGGGGGGCGCGGGGAGCTGTTTTTT
>TRBV29-1|TRBJ2-7|.|few
CSVESRRGSSYEQYF
TGCAGCGTTGAGTCTAGGAGGGGAAGCTCCTACGAGCAGTACTTC
>TRBV20-1|TRBJ2-1|TRBD2|few
CSARVGGGGNEQFF
TGCAGTGCTAGAGTTGGTGGCGGGGGCAATGAGCAGTTCTTC
>TRBV25-1|TRBJ2-4|.|.
CASSGSGRGNIQYF
TGTGCCAGCAGTGGTTCAGGCCGGGGAAACATTCAGTACTTC
>TRBV7-3|TRBJ2-3|.|.
CASSPTGAQPPGYF
TGTGCCAGCAGCCCCACTGGAGCCCAACCGCCGGGGTATTTT
>TRBV10-3|TRBJ2-3|TRBD2|.
CAISGGPSGIDTQYF
TGTGCCATCAGTGGAGGGCCTAGCGGCATAGATACGCAGTATTTT